This TCR beta chain was observed in a study of glioma-infiltrating T cells after dendritic cell vaccination. Study findings and constraints: Only a small number of patients had complete blood and tumor samples.

Only patients with spare fresh-frozen tumor and over two years of follow-up were included. Trimming left V 1 base short and J 0 bases short, with 11 bases between. The CDR3 extends over 16 amino acids. Of note for this clone: The target antigen is unknown.

Sequencing used immunoSEQ multiplex PCR; TCRdb keeps in-frame clones, though not all of them. The sample lists 93,000 or so clones, about 80% seen once, with roughly 5.7% in the top ten. This specimen was blood, taken before dendritic cell vaccination. This TCR was recovered from a human donor with glioblastoma. The V and J genes are TRBV5-7 and TRBJ2-1; perhaps TRBD2 as D (6 bases). TRBV5-7 is designated an ORF whose function remains uncertain. The CDR3 DNA sequence: TGTGCCAGCAGCTTGTATCTCGGGAGCTCCTACAATGAGCAGTTCTTC. Amino acid sequence: CASSLYLGSSYNEQFF.